What follows are 8 T cell receptor beta chains derived from one specimen sequenced in a study of cytomegalovirus exposure and HLA in healthy donors. PCR employed 60 Vbeta and 13 Jbeta primers. Repertoires were generated with immunoSEQ multiplex PCR, while TCRdb's copy carries only in-frame clones and drops some. This table holds 150,000 to 200,000 clones, around two thirds found once. The sample comprised PBMCs. The receptors were sampled from a man aged 35-49 years in good health and CMV-seronegative.

The rearrangement links TRBV4-3 to TRBJ2-7, with D perhaps matching TRBD1 (6 bases). V was clipped by 0 bases and J by 5 bases, with 11 bases between them. CDR1 LGHNA and CDR2 YSLEER come from the germline V gene. The length of the CDR3 is 14 residues. The chain's CDR3 is CASSQDQNRDEQYF. As DNA, the CDR3 is TGCGCCAGCAGCCAAGACCAAAACAGGGACGAGCAGTACTTC.

V gene TRBV4-2 combines with J gene TRBJ1-4, with TRBD1 matching over 10 bases. Germline assignment: CDR1 LGHNA and CDR2 YNFKEQ. The CDR3 is 15 residues long. With 0 bases clipped from V and 11 bases from J, the junction kept 6 bases outside the gene matches. CDR3 loop: CASSQEEGQGEKLFF. For the CDR3, the DNA is TGTGCCAGCAGCCAAGAAGAAGGACAGGGGGAGAAACTGTTTTTT.

The chain joins TRBV19 to TRBJ2-3; TRBD1 agrees at 8 bases. This CDR3 spans 14 amino acids. Unmatched junction bases numbered 3, after V lost 1 base and J lost 6 bases. Germline V gene lookup returns CDR1 LNHDA and CDR2 SQIVND (reference sequence). CDR3 in DNA: TGTGCCAGTAGTATAGCAGGGGGCTCGGATACGCAGTATTTT. Amino acid sequence: CASSIAGGSDTQYF.

The chain recombines TRBV11-2 with TRBJ2-7, with D possibly matching TRBD2 (6 bases). The CDR3 is made up of 13 amino acids. The germline gives CDR1 SGHAT, CDR2 FQNNGV. The ends were cut back, 3 bases at V and 12 bases at J, with 18 bases in the middle. CDR3 protein: CASSFQWDSSSYF. DNA of the CDR3: TGTGCCAGCAGCTTTCAGTGGGACTCCTCGTCGTACTTC. The complete variable domain, with remaining parts taken from reference TRBV11-2 and TRBJ2-7, reads EAGVAQSPRYKIIEKRQSVAFWCNPISGHATLYWYQQILGQGPKLLIQFQNNGVVDDSQLPKDRFSAERLKGVDSTLKIQPAKLEDSAVYLCASSFQWDSSSYFGPGTRLTVT.

The gene calls are TRBV2 and TRBJ2-7; possibly TRBD2 for D (6 bases). The V end was cut by 6 bases, the J end by 5 bases, with 17 bases between. The CDR3 length is 14 residues. Germline values: CDR1 SNHLY, CDR2 FYNNEI. CDR3 in DNA: TGTGCCAGCAGAGCCTGGAGGGGCCGGGACGAGCAGTACTTC. This sequence encodes CASRAWRGRDEQYF.

The rearrangement links TRBV30 to TRBJ1-4; TRBD1 aligns across 8 bases. Trimming cost V 3 bases and J 7 bases; bases outside gene matches: 4. Germline V CDR1 and CDR2: GTSNPN, SVGIG (reference sequence). The CDR3 has 13 amino acids. The CDR3 is CAWRAGGFEKLFF. For the CDR3, the DNA is TGTGCCTGGAGAGCAGGGGGCTTTGAAAAACTGTTTTTT.

The V gene is TRBV27, the J gene TRBJ2-3, with 12 bases matching TRBD2. V lost 4 bases to trimming and J lost 0 bases; unmatched junction nucleotides: 11. The CDR3 covers 19 residues. Looked up from germline, CDR1 is MNHEY and CDR2 is SMNVEV (reference sequence). CDR3 sequence reads: CASSSIGLAGRTSTDTQYF. CDR3 in DNA: TGTGCCAGCAGTTCGATCGGACTAGCGGGGAGAACTAGCACAGATACGCAGTATTTT.

The CDR3 sequence: CASSFSGTTRGDTQYF. The CDR3 nucleotides read TGTGCCAGCAGCTTCTCCGGGACAACAAGGGGGGATACGCAGTATTTT. The chain couples TRBV7-2 to TRBJ2-3, with a possible D match to TRBD1 (6 bases). The CDR3 runs to 16 residues. Germline assignment: CDR1 SGHTA and CDR2 FQGNSA. V was cut by 3 bases and J by 6 bases, with 19 bases left in between.